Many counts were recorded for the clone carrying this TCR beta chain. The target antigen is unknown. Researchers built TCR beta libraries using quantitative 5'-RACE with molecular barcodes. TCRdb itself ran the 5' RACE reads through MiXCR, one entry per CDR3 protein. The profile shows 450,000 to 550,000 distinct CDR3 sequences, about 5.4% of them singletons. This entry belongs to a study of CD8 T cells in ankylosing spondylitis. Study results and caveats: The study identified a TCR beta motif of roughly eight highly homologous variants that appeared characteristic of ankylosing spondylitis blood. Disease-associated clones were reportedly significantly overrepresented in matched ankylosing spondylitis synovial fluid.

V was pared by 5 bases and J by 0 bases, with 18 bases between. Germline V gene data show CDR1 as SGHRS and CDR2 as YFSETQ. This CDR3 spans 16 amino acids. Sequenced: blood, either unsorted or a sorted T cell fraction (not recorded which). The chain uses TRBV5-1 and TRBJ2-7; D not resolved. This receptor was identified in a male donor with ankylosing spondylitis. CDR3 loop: CASRPTNTVYSYEQYF. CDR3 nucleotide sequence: TGCGCCAGCAGGCCCACCAACACCGTATACTCCTACGAGCAGTACTTC.